Listed below are T cell receptor beta chains from one sample, sequenced in a study of early T cells in non-severe SARS-CoV-2 infection. TCRdb re-called the 5' RACE reads with MiXCR, one entry per CDR3 protein. The sample shows 90,000 to 120,000 distinct CDR3 sequences, around 10% of them seen only once. The sequenced material came from whole blood. The source is an adult who was a healthcare worker with PCR-confirmed SARS-CoV-2 infection or an uninfected control (not recorded which). Each CDR3 is given with its conserved first and last residue. Fields, in order: D gene, clone size, V gene, J gene, CDR3 DNA, CDR3 protein. A D gene is named only where the DNA matches it firmly. Size values are once, few and many counts, or a class for expanded clones, and some rows have none.

TRBD1	few	TRBV10-3	TRBJ2-1	TGTGCCATCAGTGAGGGGACAGGTGCCTACAATGAGCAGTTCTTC	CAISEGTGAYNEQFF
NA	NA	TRBV14	TRBJ1-2	TGTGCCAGCAGCCAAGGGGATGACAGATATGGCTACACCTTC	CASSQGDDRYGYTF
TRBD2	few	TRBV19	TRBJ2-1	TGTGCCAGTAGTATAGGGGGACTAGCGGGGTACAATGAGCAGTTCTTC	CASSIGGLAGYNEQFF
NA	few	TRBV6-6	TRBJ2-7	TGTGCCAGCAGTTACCCGAATTCCTACGAGCAGTACTTC	CASSYPNSYEQYF
NA	few	TRBV4-1	TRBJ1-2	TGCGCCAGCAGCCAAGATGGGGTTGGCTACACCTTC	CASSQDGVGYTF
NA	NA	TRBV7-9	TRBJ1-2	TGTGCCAGCAGCCCAACCACCCGGGGCTACACCTTC	CASSPTTRGYTF
NA	many	TRBV20-1	TRBJ1-1	TGCAGTGCTGGAAACACGGAGGCTGAAGCTTTCTTT	CSAGNTEAEAFF
NA	few	TRBV4-1	TRBJ1-2	TGCGCCAGCAGCCAAGAGGCCAGTTATGAAGCGGATGGCTACACCTTC	CASSQEASYEADGYTF
TRBD2	many	TRBV2	TRBJ2-1	TGTGCCAGCAGTTATTCCGGGACTAGCGGGAGTTCCTACAATGAGCAGTTCTTC	CASSYSGTSGSSYNEQFF
TRBD2	many	TRBV20-1	TRBJ2-1	TGCAGTGCTGTGGGAGGGGCTCTCCCCTCCTACAATGAGCAGTTCTTC	CSAVGGALPSYNEQFF
NA	many	TRBV7-7	TRBJ1-2	TGTGCTGCGGGGGAGGCTCCCCTGGGCTATGGCTACACCTTC	CAAGEAPLGYGYTF
NA	few	TRBV29-1	TRBJ2-1	TGCAGCGTGGACAGCTCCTACAATGAGCAGTTCTTC	CSVDSSYNEQFF
TRBD2	many	TRBV5-6	TRBJ2-7	TGTGCCAGCAGCTTCGGACTAGCGGCTACCTACGAGCAGTACTTC	CASSFGLAATYEQYF
TRBD2	NA	TRBV5-4	TRBJ2-7	TGTGCCAGCAGCTTGTTGGCGGGAGATCGGTACGAGCAGTACTTC	CASSLLAGDRYEQYF
TRBD2	few	TRBV30	TRBJ2-4	TGTGCCTGGAGTCCTTTAAGGGTGTTCGGGAGGGCGGCCAAAAACATTCAGTACTTC	CAWSPLRVFGRAAKNIQYF
NA	NA	TRBV7-8	TRBJ1-2	TGTGCCAGCAGCTTAGCCGGGATCGAGGCCAGAAACTATGGCTACACCTTC	CASSLAGIEARNYGYTF
TRBD2	NA	TRBV7-2	TRBJ2-5	TGTGCCAGCAGCTTAGCCGGGACTAGCGGGACACCGACCCAGTACTTC	CASSLAGTSGTPTQYF
NA	many	TRBV11-2	TRBJ1-3	TGTGCCAGCAGCTCCGGCGCTTCTGGAAACACCATATATTTT	CASSSGASGNTIYF
TRBD2	few	TRBV27	TRBJ2-5	TGTGCCAGCAGTTTACGACCAGCGGGGCACCAAGAGACCCAGTACTTC	CASSLRPAGHQETQYF
NA	many	TRBV10-3	TRBJ1-5	TGTGCCATCAGACAGGGACTCAATCAGCCCCAGCATTTT	CAIRQGLNQPQHF
TRBD2	NA	TRBV6-2/TRBV6-3	TRBJ2-7	TGTGCCAGCAGTTACGGAGCGGGATACGAGCAGTACTTC	CASSYGAGYEQYF
TRBD2	NA	TRBV4-2	TRBJ2-1	TGTGCCAGCAGCCAAGAGGGGTTGGTAGCGGGGGTGGAGCAGTTCTTC	CASSQEGLVAGVEQFF
TRBD2	NA	TRBV9	TRBJ2-1	TGTGCCAGCAGCTCTGGCGGTGGGACTAGTGGGAGCGATGAGCAGTTCTTC	CASSSGGGTSGSDEQFF
NA	NA	TRBV12-3/TRBV12-4	TRBJ1-5	TGTGCCAGCAGTTTATCTGGGGGGGAGGGTCAGCCCCAGCATTTT	CASSLSGGEGQPQHF
NA	NA	TRBV19	TRBJ2-7	TGTGCCAGTAGTATTTCCGAGTTCTACGAGCAGTACTTC	CASSISEFYEQYF
NA	few	TRBV6-1	TRBJ1-1	TGTGCCAGCAGCCCGCCCCGGCAGGGAGGTACTGAAGCTTTCTTT	CASSPPRQGGTEAFF
NA	many	TRBV27	TRBJ1-4	TGTGCCAGCAGTCCGCTGGGCCAGCTTAATGAAAAACTGTTTTTT	CASSPLGQLNEKLFF
NA	many	TRBV29-1	TRBJ2-5	TGCAGCGTTAGCCCCCCAGAGACCCAGTACTTC	CSVSPPETQYF
NA	few	TRBV6-6	TRBJ2-6	TGTGCCAGCAGGGGACCGGGACAAAGCTCTGGGGCCAACGTCCTGACTTTC	CASRGPGQSSGANVLTF
NA	NA	TRBV15	TRBJ2-1	TGTGCCACCAGCAGAAATGACTTTTCGAAGGGAATGGGCAATGAGCAGTTCTTC	CATSRNDFSKGMGNEQFF